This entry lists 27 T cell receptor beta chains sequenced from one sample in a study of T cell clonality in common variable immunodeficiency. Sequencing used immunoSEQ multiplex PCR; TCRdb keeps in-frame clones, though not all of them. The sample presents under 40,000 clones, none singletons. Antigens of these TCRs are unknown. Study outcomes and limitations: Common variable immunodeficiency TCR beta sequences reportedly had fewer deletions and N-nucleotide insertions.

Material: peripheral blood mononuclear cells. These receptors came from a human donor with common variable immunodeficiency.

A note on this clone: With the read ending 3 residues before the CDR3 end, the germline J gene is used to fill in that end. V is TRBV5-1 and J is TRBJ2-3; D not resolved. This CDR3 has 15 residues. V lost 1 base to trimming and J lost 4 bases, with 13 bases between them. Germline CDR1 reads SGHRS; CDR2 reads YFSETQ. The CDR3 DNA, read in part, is TGCGCCAGCAGCTTGAGCCCTACAGTTGCAGATACG. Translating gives CASSLSPTVADT. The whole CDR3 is CASSLSPTVADTQYF.

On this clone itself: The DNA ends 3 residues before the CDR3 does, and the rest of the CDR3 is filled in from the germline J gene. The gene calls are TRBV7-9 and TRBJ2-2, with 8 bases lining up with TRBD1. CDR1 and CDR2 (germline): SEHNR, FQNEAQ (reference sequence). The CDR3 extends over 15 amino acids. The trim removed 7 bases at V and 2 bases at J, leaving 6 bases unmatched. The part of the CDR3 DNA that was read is TGTGCCAGCACCCAGGGGGCCATAAACACCGGGGAG. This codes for CASTQGAINTGE. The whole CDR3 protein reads CASTQGAINTGELFF.

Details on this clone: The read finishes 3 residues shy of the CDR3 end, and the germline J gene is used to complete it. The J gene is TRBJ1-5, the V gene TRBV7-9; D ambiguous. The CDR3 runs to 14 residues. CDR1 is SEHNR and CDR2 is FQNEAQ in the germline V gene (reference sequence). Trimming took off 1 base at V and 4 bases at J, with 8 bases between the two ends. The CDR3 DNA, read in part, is TGTGCCAGCAGCTTAGAGGGCCGGAATCAGCCC. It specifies CASSLEGRNQP. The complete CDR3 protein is CASSLEGRNQPQHF.

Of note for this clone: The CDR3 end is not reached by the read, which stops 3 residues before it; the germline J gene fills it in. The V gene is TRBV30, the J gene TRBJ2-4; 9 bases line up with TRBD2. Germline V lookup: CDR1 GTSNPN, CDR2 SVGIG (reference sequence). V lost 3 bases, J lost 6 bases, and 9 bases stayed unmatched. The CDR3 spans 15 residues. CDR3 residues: CAWSPAAGGGNIQYF. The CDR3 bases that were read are TGTGCCTGGAGCCCCGCTGCGGGGGGGGGAAACATT.

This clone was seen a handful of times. The sequenced CDR3 bases are TGTGCCTGGCAGACAGGGCCGAATGAAAAA. It yields the protein CAWQTGPNEK. The entire CDR3 protein reads CAWQTGPNEKLFF. The V and J genes are TRBV30 and TRBJ1-4; 7 nucleotides agree with TRBD1. The CDR3 end falls 3 residues outside the read, so it is completed with the germline J gene. CDR1 is GTSNPN and CDR2 is SVGIG in the germline V gene (reference sequence). Trimming at V came to 5 bases and at J to 5 bases, leaving 5 bases not matched to a gene. The CDR3 extends over 13 amino acids.

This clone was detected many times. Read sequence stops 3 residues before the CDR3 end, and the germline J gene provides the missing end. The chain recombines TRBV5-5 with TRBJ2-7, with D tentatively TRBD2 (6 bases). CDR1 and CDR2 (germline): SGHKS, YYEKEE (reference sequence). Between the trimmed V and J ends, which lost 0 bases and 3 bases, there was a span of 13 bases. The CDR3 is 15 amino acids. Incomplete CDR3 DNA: TGTGCCAGCAGCTTGGTAGGTAGCGGAGACTACGAG. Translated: CASSLVGSGDYE. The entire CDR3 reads CASSLVGSGDYEQYF.

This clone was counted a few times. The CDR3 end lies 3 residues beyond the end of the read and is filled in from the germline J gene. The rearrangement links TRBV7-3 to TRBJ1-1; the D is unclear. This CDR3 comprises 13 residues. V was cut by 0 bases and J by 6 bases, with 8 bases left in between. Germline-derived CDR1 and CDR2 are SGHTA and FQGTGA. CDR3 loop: CASSLTPPAEAFF. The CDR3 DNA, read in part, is TGTGCCAGCAGCTTAACCCCCCCCGCTGAA.

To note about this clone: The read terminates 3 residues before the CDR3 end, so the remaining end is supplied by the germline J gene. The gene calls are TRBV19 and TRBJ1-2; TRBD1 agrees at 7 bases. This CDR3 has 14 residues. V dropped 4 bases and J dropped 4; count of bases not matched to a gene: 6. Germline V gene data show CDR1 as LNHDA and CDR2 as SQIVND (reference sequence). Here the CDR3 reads CASSRAGGGYGYTF. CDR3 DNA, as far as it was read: TGTGCCAGTAGTAGGGCAGGGGGAGGCTATGGC.

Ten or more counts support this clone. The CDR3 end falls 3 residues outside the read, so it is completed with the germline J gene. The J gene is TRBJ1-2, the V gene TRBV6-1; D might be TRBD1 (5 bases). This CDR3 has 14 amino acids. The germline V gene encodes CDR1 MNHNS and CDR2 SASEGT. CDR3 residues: CASSENFLGLGYTF. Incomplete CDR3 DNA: TGTGCCAGCAGTGAAAATTTTTTGGGACTGGGC.

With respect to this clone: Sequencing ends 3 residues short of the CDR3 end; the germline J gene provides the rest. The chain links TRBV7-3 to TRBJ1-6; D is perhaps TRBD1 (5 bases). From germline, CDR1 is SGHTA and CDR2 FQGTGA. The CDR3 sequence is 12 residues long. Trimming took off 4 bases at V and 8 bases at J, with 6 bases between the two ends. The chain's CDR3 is CASSSQDSPLHF. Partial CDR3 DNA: TGTGCCAGCAGCTCACAGGATTCACCC.

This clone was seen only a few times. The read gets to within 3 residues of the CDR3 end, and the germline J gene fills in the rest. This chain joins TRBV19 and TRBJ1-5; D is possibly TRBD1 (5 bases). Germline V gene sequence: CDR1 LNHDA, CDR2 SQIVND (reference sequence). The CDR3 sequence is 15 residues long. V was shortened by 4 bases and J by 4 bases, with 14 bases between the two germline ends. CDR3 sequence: CASSREWGVNQPQHF. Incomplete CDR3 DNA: TGTGCCAGTAGTAGAGAGTGGGGCGTGAATCAGCCC.

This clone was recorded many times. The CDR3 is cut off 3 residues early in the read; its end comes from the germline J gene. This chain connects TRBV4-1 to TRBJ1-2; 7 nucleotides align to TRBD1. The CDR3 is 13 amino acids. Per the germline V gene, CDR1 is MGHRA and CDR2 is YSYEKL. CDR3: CASSQAQGGAYTF. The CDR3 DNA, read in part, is TGCGCCAGCAGCCAAGCGCAAGGGGGCGCC.

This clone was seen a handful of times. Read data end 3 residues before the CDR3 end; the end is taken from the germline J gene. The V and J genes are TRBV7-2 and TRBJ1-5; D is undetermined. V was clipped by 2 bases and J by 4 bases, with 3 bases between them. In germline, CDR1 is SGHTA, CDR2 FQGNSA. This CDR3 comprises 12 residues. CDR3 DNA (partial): TGTGCCAGCAGCTTATATAATCAGCCC. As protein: CASSLYNQP. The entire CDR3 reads CASSLYNQPQHF. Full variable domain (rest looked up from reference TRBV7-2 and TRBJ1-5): GAGVSQSPSNKVTEKGKDVELRCDPISGHTALYWYRQSLGQGLEFLIYFQGNSAPDKSGLPSDRFSAERTGGSVSTLTIQRTQQEDSAVYLCASSLYNQPQHFGDGTRLSIL.

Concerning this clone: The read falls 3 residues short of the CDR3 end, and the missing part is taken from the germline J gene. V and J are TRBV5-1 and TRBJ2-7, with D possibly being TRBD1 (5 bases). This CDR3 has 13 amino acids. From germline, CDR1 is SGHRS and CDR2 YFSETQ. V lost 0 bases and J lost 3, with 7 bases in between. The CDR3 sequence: CASSLEGFYEQYF. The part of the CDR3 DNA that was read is TGCGCCAGCAGCTTGGAGGGGTTCTACGAG.

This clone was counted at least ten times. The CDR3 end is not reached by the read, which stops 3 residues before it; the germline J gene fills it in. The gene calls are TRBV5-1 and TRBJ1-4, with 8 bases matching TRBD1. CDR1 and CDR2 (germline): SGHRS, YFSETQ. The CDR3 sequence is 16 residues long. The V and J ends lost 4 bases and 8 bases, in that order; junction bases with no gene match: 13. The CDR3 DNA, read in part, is TGCGCCAGCAGCGGGGCCCCGGCAGGGGGCTACGAAAAA. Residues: CASSGAPAGGYEK. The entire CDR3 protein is CASSGAPAGGYEKLFF. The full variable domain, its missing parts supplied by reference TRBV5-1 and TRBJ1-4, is KAGVTQTPRYLIKTRGQQVTLSCSPISGHRSVSWYQQTPGQGLQFLFEYFSETQRNKGNFPGRFSGRQFSNSRSEMNVSTLELGDSALYLCASSGAPAGGYEKLFFGSGTQLSVL.

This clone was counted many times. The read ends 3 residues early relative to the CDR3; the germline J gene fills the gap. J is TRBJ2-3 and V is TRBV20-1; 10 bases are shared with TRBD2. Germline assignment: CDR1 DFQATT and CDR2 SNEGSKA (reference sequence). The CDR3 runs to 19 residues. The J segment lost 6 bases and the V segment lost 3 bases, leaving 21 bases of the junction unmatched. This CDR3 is CSASSNLAGDLRGTDTQYF. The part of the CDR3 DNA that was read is TGCAGTGCTAGTTCCAACCTAGCGGGGGATCTCCGCGGGACTGATACG.

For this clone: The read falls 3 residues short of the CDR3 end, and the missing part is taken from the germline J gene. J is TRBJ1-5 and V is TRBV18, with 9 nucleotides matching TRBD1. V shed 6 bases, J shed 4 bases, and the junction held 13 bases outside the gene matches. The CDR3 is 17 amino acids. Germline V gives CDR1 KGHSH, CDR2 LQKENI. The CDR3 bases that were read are TGTGCCAGCTCCCCTGCTCAAGGGACAGGGCCTAATCAGCCC. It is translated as CASSPAQGTGPNQP. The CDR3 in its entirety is CASSPAQGTGPNQPQHF.

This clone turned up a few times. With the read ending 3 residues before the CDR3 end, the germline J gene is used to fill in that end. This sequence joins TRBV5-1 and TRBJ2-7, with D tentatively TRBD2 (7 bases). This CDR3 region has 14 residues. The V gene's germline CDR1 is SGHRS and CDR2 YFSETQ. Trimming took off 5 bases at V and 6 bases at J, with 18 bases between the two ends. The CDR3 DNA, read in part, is TGCGCCAGCAGTTCTTTTTTGGGGGGGGCCGAG. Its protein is CASSSFLGGAE. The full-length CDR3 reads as CASSSFLGGAEQYF.

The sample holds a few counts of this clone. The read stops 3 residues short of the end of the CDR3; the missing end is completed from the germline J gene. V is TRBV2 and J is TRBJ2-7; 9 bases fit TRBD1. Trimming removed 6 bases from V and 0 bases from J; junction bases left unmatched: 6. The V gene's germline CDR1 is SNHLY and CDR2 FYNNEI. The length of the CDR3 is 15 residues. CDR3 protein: CASRGGQGLSYEQYF. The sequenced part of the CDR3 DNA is TGTGCCAGCAGGGGGGGACAGGGACTCTCCTACGAG.

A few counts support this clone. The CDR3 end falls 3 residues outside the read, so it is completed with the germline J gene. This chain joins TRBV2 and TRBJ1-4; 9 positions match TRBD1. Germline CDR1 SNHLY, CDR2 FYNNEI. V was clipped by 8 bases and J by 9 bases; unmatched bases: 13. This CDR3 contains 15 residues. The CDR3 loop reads CASGEFWTGVKKLFF. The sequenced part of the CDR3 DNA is TGTGCCAGCGGAGAGTTCTGGACAGGGGTGAAAAAA.

Partial CDR3 DNA: TGCAGTGCTATGGTCCAGGGGGCATCCTACAATGAG. This gives the protein CSAMVQGASYNE. Given in full, the CDR3 is CSAMVQGASYNEQFF. The J gene is TRBJ2-1, the V gene TRBV20-1; 8 nucleotides line up with TRBD1. The CDR3 extends 3 residues past the end of the read, so its final part is completed from the germline J gene. Looked up from germline, CDR1 is DFQATT and CDR2 is SNEGSKA (reference sequence). Losses at the gene ends were 4 bases for V and 1 base for J; bases not matched to a gene: 6. The CDR3 has 15 residues.

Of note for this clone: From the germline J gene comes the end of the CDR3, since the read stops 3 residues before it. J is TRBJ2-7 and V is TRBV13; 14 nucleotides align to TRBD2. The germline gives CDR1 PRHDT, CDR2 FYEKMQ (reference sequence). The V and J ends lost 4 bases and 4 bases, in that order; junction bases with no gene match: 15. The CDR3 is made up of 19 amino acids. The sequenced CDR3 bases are TGTGCCAGCAGCTCCTACGGACTAGCGGGGGGCTCCCTCGGGTACGAG. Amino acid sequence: CASSSYGLAGGSLGYE. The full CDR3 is CASSSYGLAGGSLGYEQYF.

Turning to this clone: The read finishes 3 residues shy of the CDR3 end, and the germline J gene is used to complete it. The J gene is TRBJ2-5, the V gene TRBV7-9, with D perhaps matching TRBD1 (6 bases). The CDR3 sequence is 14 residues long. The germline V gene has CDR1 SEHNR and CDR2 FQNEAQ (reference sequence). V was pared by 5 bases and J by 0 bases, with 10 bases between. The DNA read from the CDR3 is TGTGCCAGCAGCCAGTGGACAGACCAAGAGACC. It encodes CASSQWTDQET. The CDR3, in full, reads CASSQWTDQETQYF.

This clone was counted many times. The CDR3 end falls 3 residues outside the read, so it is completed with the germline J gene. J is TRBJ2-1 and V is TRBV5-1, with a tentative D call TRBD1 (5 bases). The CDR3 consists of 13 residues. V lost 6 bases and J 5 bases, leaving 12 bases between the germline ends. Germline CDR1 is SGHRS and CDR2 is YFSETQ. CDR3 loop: CASTTGLDNEQFF. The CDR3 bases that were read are TGCGCCAGCACTACAGGTCTGGACAATGAG.

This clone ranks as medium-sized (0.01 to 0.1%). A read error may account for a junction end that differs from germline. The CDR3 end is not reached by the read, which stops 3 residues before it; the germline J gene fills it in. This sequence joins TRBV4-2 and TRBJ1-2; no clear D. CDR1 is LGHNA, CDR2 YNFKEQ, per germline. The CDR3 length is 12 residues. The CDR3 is CASSQDLYGYTF. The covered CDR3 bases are TGCGCCAGCAGCCAAGATCTCTATGGC.

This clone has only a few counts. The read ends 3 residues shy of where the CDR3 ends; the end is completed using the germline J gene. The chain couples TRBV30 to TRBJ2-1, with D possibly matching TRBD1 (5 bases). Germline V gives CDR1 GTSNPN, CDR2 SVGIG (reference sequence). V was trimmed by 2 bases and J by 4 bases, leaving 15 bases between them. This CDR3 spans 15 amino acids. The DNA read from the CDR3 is TGTGCCTGGAGTCCCCCTCAGGGCAATTACAATGAG. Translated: CAWSPPQGNYNE. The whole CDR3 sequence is CAWSPPQGNYNEQFF.

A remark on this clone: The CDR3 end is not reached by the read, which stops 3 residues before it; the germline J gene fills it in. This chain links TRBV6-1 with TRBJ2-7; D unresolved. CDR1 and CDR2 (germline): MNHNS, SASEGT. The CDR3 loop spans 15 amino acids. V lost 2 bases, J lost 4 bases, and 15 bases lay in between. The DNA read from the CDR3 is TGTGCCAGCAGTGAATTTCCGGGTTCCAGTTACGAG. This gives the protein CASSEFPGSSYE. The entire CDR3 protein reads CASSEFPGSSYEQYF.